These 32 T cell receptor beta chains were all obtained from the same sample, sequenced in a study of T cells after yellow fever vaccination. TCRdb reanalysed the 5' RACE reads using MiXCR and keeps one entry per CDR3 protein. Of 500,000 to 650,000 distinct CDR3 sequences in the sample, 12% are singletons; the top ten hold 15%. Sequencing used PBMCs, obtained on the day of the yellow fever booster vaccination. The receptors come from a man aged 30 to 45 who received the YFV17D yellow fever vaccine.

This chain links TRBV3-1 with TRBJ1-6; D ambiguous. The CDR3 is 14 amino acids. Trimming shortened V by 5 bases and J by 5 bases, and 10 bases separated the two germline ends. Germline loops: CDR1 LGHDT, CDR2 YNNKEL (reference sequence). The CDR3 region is CASSELGDNSPLHF. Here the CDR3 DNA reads TGTGCCAGCAGCGAGCTCGGAGATAATTCACCCCTCCACTTT. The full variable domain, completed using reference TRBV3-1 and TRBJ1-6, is DTAVSQTPKYLVTQMGNDKSIKCEQNLGHDTMYWYKQDSKKFLKIMFSYNNKELIINETVPNRFSPKSPDKAHLNLHINSLELGDSAVYFCASSELGDNSPLHFGNGTRLTVT.

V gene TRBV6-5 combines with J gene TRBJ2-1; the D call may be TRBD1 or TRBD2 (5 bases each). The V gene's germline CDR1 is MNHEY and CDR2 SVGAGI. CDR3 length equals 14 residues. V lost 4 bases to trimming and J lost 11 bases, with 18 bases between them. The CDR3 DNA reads TGTGCCAGCAGTTCCCCCCTGTGGGGACCACAGCAGTTCTTC. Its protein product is CASSSPLWGPQQFF.

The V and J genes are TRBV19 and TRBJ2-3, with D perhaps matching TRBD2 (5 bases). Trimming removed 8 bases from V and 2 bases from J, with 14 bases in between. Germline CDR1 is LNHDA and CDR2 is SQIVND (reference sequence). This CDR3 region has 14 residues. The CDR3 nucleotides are TGTGCCAGTTCCCCATGGACTGACACAGATACGCAGTATTTT. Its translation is CASSPWTDTDTQYF.

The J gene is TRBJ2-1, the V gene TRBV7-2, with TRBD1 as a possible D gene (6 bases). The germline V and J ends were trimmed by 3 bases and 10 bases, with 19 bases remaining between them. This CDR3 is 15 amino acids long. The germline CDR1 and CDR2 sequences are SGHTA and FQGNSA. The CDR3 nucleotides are TGTGCCAGCAGCTTTTCTCTCCAGGGGTTCAGGGAGCAGTTCTTC. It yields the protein CASSFSLQGFREQFF.

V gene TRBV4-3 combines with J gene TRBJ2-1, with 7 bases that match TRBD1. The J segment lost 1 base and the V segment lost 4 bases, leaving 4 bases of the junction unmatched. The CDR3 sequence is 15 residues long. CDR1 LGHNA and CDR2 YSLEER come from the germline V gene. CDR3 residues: CASSLRGQSYNEQFF. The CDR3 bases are TGCGCCAGCAGCCTACGGGGACAGTCCTACAATGAGCAGTTCTTC.

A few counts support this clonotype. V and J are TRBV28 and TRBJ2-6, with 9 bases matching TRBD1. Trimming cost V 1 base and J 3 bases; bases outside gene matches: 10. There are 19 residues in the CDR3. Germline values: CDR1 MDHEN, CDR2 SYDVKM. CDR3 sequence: CASSLFRPTGGRGANVLTF. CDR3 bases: TGTGCCAGCAGTTTATTCCGGCCCACAGGGGGCCGTGGGGCCAACGTCCTGACTTTC.

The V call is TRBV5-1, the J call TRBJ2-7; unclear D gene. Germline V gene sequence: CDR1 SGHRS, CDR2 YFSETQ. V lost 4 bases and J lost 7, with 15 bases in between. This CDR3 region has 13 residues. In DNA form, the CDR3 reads TGCGCCAGCAGCCTCCTGGGGAAAGGGGAGCAGTACTTC. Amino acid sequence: CASSLLGKGEQYF. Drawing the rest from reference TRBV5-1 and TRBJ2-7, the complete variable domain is KAGVTQTPRYLIKTRGQQVTLSCSPISGHRSVSWYQQTPGQGLQFLFEYFSETQRNKGNFPGRFSGRQFSNSRSEMNVSTLELGDSALYLCASSLLGKGEQYFGPGTRLTVT.

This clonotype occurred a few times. CDR3 residues: CSAVDSPDYEQYF. For the CDR3, the DNA is TGCAGTGCTGTGGACAGCCCCGACTACGAGCAGTACTTC. The chain is built from TRBV20-1 and TRBJ2-7, with D possibly TRBD1 on 6 matching bases. Trimming shortened V by 5 bases and J by 3 bases, and 14 bases separated the two germline ends. CDR3 length equals 13 residues. Germline V gene data show CDR1 as DFQATT and CDR2 as SNEGSKA (reference sequence).

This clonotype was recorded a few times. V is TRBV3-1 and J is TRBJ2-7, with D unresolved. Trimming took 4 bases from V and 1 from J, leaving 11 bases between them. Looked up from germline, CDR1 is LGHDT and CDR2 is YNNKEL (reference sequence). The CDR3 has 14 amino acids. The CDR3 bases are TGTGCCAGCAGCCTAGGGATCGGTTCCTACGAGCAGTACTTC. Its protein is CASSLGIGSYEQYF.

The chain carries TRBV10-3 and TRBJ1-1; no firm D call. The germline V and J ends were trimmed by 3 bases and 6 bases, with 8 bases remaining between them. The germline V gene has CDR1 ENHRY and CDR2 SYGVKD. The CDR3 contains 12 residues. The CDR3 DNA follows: TGTGCCATCAGTGACCTTACATCTGAAGCTTTCTTT. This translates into CAISDLTSEAFF.

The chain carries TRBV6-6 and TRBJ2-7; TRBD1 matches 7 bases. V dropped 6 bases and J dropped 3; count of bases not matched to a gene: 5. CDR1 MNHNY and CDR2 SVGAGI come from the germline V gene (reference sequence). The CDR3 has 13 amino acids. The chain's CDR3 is CASRTTGDYEQYF. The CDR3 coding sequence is TGTGCCAGCAGAACTACAGGGGACTACGAGCAGTACTTC.

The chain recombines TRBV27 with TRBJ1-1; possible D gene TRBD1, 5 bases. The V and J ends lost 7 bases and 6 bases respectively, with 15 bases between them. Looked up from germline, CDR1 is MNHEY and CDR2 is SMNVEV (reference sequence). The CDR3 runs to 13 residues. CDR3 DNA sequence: TGTGCCAGCACCCCAGGGTTGTGGGCTGAAGCTTTCTTT. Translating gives CASTPGLWAEAFF.

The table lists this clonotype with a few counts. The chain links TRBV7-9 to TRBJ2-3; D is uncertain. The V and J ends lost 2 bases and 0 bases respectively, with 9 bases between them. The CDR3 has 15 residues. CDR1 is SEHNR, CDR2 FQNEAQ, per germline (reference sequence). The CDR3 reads CASSLSFASTDTQYF. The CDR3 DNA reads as TGTGCCAGCAGCTTATCCTTCGCCAGCACAGATACGCAGTATTTT. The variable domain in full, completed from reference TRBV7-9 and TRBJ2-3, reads DTGVSQNPRHKITKRGQNVTFRCDPISEHNRLYWYRQTLGQGPEFLTYFQNEAQLEKSRLLSDRFSAERPKGSFSTLEIQRTEQGDSAMYLCASSLSFASTDTQYFGPGTRLTVL.

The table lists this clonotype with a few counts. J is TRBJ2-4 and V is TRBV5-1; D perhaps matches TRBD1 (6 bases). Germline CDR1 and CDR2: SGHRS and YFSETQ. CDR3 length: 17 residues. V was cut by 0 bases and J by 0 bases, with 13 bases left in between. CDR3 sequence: CASSLVPGDIAKNIQYF. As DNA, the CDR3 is TGCGCCAGCAGCTTGGTACCAGGGGATATAGCCAAAAACATTCAGTACTTC.

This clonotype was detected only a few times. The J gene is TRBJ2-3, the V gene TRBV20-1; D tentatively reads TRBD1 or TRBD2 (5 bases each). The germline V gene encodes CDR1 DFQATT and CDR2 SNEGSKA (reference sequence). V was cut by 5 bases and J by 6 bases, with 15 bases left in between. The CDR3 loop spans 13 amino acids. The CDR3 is CSAYTRGPDTQYF. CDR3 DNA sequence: TGCAGTGCTTACACACGGGGCCCGGATACGCAGTATTTT.

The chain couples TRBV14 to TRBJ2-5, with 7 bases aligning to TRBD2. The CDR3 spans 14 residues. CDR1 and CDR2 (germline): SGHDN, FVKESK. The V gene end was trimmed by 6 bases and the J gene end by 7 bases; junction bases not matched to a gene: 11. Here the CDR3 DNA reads TGTGCCAGCAGAAACGGACTAGTTTCGGGGACCCAGTACTTC. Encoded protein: CASRNGLVSGTQYF.

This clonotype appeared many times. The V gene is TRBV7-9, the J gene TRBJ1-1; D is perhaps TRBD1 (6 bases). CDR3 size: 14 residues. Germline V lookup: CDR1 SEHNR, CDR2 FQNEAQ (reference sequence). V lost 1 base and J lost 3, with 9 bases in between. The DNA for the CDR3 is TGTGCCAGCAGCTTAGATCAGGGGTACACTGAAGCTTTCTTT. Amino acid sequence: CASSLDQGYTEAFF.

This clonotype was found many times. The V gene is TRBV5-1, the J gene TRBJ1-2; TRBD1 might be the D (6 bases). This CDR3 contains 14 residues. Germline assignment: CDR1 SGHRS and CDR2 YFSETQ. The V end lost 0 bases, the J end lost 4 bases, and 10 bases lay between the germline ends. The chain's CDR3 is CASSLEGTTYGYTF. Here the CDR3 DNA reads TGCGCCAGCAGCTTGGAGGGGACAACCTATGGCTACACCTTC.

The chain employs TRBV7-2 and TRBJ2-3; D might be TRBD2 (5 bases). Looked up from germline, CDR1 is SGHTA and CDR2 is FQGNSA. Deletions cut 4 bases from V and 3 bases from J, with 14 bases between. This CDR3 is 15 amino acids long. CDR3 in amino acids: CASSSSNGLTDTQYF. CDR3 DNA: TGTGCCAGCAGCTCCTCAAATGGACTTACAGATACGCAGTATTTT.

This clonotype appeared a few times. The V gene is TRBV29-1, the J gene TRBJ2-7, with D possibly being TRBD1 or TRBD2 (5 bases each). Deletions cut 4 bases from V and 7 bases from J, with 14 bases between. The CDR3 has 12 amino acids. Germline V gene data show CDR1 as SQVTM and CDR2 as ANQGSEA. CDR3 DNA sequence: TGCAGCGTTGGGGACCACCTCGGGGAGCAGTACTTC. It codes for CSVGDHLGEQYF.

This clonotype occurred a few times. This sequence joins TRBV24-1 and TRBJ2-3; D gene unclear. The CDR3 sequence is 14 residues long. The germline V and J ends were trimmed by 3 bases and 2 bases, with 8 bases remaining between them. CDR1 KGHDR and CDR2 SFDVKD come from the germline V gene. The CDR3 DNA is TGTGCCACCAGTGATCTTACATTCACAGATACGCAGTATTTT. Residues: CATSDLTFTDTQYF.

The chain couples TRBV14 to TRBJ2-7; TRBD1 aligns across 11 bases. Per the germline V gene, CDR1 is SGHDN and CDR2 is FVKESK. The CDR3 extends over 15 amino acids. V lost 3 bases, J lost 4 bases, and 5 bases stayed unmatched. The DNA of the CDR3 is TGTGCCAGCAGCCATGGGACAGGGGGGCTGTACGAGCAGTACTTC. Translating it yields CASSHGTGGLYEQYF.

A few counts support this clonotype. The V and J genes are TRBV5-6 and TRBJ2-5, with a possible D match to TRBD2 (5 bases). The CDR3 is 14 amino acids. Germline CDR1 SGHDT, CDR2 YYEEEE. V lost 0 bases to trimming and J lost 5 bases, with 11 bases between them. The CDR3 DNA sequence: TGTGCCAGCAGCTTGGATGGGAGTGAGGAGACCCAGTACTTC. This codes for CASSLDGSEETQYF.

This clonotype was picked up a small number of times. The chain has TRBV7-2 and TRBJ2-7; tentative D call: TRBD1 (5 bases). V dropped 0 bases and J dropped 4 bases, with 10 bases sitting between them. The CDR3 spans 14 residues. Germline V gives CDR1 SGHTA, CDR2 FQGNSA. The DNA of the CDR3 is TGTGCCAGCAGCTTAGCCCACAAGGGGTACGAGCAGTACTTC. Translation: CASSLAHKGYEQYF.

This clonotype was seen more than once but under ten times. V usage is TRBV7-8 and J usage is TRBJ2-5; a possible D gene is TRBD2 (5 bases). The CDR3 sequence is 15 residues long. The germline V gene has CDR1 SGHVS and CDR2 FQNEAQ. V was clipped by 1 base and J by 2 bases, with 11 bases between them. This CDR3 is CASSLGRGRQETQYF. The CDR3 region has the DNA TGTGCCAGCAGCTTAGGTAGAGGGCGGCAAGAGACCCAGTACTTC.

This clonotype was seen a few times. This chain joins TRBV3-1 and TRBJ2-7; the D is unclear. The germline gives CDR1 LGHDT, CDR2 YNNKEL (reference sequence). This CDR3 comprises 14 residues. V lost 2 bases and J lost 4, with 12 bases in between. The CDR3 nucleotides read TGTGCCAGCAGCCAATCGGACCTGCGGTACGAGCAGTACTTC. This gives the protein CASSQSDLRYEQYF.

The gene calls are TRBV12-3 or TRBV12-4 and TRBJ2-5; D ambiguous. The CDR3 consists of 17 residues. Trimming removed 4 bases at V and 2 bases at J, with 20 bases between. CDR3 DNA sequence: TGTGCCAGCAGTTCGGCTTCCTCAGCACACCTGCAAGAGACCCAGTACTTC. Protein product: CASSSASSAHLQETQYF.

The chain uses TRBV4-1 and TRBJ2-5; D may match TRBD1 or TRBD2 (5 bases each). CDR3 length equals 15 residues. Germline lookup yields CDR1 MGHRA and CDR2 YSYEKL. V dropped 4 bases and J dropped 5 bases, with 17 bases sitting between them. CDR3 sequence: CASSLVQDGMETQYF. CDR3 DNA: TGCGCCAGCAGCCTCGTACAGGACGGGATGGAGACCCAGTACTTC.

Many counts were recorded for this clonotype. CDR3 sequence: CSAATRDNSGQPQHF. CDR3 nucleotide sequence: TGCAGTGCCGCAACCCGGGACAACTCCGGCCAGCCCCAGCATTTT. The chain couples TRBV20-1 to TRBJ1-5; the D gene is possibly TRBD1 (6 bases). The CDR3 spans 15 residues. Germline V gene sequence: CDR1 DFQATT, CDR2 SNEGSKA (reference sequence). V was trimmed by 6 bases and J by 7 bases, leaving 22 bases between them.

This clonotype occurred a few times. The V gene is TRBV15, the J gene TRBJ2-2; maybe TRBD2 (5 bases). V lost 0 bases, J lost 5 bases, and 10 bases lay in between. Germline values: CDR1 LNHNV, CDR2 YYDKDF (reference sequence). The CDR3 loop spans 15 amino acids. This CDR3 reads CATSRDLRRTGELFF. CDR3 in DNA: TGTGCCACCAGCAGAGATCTTAGGAGGACCGGGGAGCTGTTTTTT.

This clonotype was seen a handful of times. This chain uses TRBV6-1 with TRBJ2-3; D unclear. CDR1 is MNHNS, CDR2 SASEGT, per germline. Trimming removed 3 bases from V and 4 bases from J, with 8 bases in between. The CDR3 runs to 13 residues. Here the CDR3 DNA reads TGTGCCAGCAGTGATTGGCTGGCAGATACGCAGTATTTT. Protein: CASSDWLADTQYF.

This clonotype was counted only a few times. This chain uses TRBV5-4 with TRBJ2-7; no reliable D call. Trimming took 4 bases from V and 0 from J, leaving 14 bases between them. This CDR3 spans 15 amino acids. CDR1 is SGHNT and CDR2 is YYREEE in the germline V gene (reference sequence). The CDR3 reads CASSLRLTSSYEQYF. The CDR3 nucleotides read TGTGCCAGCAGCCTTCGGCTTACGAGCTCCTACGAGCAGTACTTC.